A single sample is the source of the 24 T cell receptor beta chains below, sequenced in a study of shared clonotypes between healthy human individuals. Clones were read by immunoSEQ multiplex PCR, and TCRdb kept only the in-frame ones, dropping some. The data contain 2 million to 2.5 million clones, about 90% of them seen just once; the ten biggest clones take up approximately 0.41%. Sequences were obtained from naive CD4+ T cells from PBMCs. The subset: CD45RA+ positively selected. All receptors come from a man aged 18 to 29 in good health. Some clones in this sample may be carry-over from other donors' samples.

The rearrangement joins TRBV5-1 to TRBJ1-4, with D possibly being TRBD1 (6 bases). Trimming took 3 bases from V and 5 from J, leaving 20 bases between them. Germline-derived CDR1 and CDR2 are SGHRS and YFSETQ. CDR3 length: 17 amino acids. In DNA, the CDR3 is TGCGCCAGCAGCTCCCTTGGACAGAACGGAAAGAATGAAAAACTGTTTTTT. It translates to CASSSLGQNGKNEKLFF.

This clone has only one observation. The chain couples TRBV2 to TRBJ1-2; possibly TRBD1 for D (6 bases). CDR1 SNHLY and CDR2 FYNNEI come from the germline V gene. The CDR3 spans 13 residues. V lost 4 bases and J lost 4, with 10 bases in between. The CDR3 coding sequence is TGTGCCAGCAGTGGGGAAGGGGGCTATGGCTACACCTTC. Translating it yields CASSGEGGYGYTF.

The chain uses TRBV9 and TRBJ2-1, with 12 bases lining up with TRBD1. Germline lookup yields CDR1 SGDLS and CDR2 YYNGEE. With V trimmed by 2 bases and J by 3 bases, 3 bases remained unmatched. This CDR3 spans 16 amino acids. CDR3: CASSVGTGGFYNEQFF. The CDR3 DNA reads TGTGCCAGCAGCGTCGGGACAGGGGGCTTCTACAATGAGCAGTTCTTC.

The CDR3 DNA reads as TGTGCCAGCAGGCCCGAGGCGGTCCTACATGAGCAGTTCTTC. It specifies CASRPEAVLHEQFF. The gene calls are TRBV2 and TRBJ2-1, with no clear D. V dropped 6 bases and J dropped 8 bases, with 17 bases sitting between them. There are 14 residues in the CDR3. CDR1 is SNHLY, CDR2 FYNNEI, per germline.

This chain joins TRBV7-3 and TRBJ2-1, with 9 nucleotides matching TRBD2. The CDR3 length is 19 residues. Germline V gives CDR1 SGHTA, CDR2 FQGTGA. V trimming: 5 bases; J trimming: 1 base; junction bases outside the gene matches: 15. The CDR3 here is CASSPPRREGRRSYNEQFF. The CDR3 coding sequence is TGTGCCAGCAGCCCTCCCCGGCGGGAGGGCAGACGGTCCTACAATGAGCAGTTCTTC.

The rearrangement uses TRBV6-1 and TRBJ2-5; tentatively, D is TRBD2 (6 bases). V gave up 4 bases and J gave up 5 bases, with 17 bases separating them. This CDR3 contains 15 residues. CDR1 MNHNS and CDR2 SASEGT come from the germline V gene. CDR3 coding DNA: TGTGCCAGCAGTGGGACTACGTGGGCGGGTGAGACCCAGTACTTC. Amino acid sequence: CASSGTTWAGETQYF.

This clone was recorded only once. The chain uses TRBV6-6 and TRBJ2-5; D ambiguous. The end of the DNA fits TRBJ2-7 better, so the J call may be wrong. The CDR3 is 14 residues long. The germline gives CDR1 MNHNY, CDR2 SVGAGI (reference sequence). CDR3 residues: CASSYTPLVDEQYF. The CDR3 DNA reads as TGTGCCAGCAGTTACACCCCTTTGGTTGACGAGCAGTACTTC.

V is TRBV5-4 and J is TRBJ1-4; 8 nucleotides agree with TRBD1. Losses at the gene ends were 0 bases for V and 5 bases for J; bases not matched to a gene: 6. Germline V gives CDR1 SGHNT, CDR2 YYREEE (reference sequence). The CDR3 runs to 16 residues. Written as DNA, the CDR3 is TGTGCCAGCAGCTTGGGAGGACAGGGACCGAATGAAAAACTGTTTTTT. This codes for CASSLGGQGPNEKLFF. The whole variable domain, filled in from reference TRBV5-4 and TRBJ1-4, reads ETGVTQSPTHLIKTRGQQVTLRCSSQSGHNTVSWYQQALGQGPQFIFQYYREEENGRGNFPPRFSGLQFPNYSSELNVNALELDDSALYLCASSLGGQGPNEKLFFGSGTQLSVL.

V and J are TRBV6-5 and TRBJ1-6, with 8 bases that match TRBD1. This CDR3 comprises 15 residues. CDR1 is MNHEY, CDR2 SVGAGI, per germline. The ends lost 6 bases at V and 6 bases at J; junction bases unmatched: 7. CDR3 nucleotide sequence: TGTGCCAGCAGCCGAAGACAGGGGAGTAATTCACCCCTCCACTTT. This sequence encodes CASSRRQGSNSPLHF.

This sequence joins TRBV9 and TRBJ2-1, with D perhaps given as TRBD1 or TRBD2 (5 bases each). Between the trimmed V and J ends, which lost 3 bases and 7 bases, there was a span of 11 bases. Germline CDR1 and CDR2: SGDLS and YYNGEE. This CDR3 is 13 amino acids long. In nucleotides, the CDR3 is TGTGCCAGCAGCGGAGGGGCTAGGAATGAGCAGTTCTTC. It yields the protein CASSGGARNEQFF. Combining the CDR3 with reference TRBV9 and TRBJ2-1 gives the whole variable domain DSGVTQTPKHLITATGQRVTLRCSPRSGDLSVYWYQQSLDQGLQFLIQYYNGEERAKGNILERFSAQQFPDLHSELNLSSLELGDSALYFCASSGGARNEQFFGPGTRLTVL.

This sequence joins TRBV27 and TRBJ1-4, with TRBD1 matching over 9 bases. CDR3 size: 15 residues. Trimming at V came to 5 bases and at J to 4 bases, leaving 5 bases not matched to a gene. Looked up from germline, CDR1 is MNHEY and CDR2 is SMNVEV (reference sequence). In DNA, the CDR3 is TGTGCCAGCAGTACAGGGGGCAATTTTAATGAAAAACTGTTTTTT. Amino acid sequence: CASSTGGNFNEKLFF.

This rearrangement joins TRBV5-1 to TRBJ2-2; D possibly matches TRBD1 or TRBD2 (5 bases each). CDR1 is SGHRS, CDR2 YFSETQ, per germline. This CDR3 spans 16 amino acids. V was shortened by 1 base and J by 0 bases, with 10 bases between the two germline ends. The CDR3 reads CASSLIGAPNTGELFF. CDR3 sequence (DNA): TGCGCCAGCAGCTTGATCGGGGCCCCGAACACCGGGGAGCTGTTTTTT.

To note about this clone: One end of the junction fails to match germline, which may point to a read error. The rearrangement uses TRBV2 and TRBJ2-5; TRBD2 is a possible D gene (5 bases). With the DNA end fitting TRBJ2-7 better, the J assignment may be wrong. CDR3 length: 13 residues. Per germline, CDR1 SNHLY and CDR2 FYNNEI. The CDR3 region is CASCEYGVNEQYF. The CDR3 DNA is TGTGCCAGCTGTGAATACGGGGTCAACGAGCAGTACTTC.

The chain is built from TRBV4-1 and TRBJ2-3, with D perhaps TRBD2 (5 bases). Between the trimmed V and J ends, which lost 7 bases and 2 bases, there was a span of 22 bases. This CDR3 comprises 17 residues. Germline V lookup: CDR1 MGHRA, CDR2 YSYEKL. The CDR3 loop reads CASTQRASPTITDTQYF. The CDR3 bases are TGCGCCAGCACACAAAGGGCTAGCCCTACAATCACAGATACGCAGTATTTT.

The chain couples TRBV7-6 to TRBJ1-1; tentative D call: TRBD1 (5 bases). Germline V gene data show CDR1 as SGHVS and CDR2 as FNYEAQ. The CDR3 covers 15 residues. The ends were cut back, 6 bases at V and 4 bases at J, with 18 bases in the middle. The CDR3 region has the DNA TGTGCCAGCAGTCCTTACCCAGGGCTGCCCACTGAAGCTTTCTTT. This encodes CASSPYPGLPTEAFF.

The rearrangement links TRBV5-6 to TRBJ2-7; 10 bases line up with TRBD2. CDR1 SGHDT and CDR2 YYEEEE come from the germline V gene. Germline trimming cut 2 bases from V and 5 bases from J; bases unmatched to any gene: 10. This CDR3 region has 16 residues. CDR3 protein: CASSFRGSGRGNEQYF. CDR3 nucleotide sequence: TGTGCCAGCAGCTTTCGAGGCAGCGGGAGGGGAAACGAGCAGTACTTC.

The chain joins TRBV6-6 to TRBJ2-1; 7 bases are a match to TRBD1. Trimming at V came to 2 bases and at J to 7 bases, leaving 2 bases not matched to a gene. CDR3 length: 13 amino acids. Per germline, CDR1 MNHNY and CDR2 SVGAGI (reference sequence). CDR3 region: CASSYRGLNEQFF. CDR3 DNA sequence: TGTGCCAGCAGTTACAGGGGGCTGAATGAGCAGTTCTTC.

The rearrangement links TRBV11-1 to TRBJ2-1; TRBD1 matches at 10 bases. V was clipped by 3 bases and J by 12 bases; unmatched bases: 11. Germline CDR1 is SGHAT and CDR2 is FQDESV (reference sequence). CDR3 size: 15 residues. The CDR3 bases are TGTGCCAGCAGCTTGATGGACAGGGGGGTTGAGGCGCAGTTCTTC. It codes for CASSLMDRGVEAQFF.

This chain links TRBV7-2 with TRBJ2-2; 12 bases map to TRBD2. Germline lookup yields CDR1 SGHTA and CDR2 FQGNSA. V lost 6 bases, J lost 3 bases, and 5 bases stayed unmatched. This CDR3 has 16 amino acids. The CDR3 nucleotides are TGTGCCAGCAGTCGGACTAGCGGGACATACACCGGGGAGCTGTTTTTT. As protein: CASSRTSGTYTGELFF.

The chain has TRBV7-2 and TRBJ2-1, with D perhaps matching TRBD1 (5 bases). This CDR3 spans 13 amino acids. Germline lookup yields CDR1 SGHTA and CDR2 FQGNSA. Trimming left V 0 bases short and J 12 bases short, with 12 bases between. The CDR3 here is CASSLAPTAPQFF. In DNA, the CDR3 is TGTGCCAGCAGCTTAGCACCGACAGCCCCGCAGTTCTTC.

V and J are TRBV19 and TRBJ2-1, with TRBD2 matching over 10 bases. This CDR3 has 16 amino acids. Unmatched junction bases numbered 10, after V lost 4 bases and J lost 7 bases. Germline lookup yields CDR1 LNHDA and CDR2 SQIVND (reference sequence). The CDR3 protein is CASSTVASGSMNEQFF. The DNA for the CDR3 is TGTGCCAGTAGTACTGTCGCTAGCGGGAGTATGAATGAGCAGTTCTTC.

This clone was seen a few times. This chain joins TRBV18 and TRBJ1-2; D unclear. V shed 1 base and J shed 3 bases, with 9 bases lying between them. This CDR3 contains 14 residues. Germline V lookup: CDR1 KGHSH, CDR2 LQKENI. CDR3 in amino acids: CASSPLSKHYGYTF. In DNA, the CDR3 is TGTGCCAGCTCACCACTGTCGAAGCACTATGGCTACACCTTC.

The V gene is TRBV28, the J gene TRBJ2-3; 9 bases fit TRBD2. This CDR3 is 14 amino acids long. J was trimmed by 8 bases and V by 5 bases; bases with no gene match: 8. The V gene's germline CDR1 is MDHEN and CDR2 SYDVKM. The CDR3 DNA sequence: TGTGCCAGCAGTAGGAGGACTAGCGCTTTTACGCAGTATTTT. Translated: CASSRRTSAFTQYF.

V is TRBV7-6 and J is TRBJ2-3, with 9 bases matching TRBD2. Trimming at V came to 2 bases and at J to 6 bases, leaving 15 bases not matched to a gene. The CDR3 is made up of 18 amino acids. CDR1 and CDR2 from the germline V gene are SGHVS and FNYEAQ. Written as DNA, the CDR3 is TGTGCCAGCAGCTTACCCTCAAATCTTAGCGGGAGTAGGGATACGCAGTATTTT. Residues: CASSLPSNLSGSRDTQYF. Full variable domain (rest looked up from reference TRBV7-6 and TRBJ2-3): GAGVSQSPRYKVTKRGQDVALRCDPISGHVSLYWYRQALGQGPEFLTYFNYEAQQDKSGLPNDRFSAERPEGSISTLTIQRTEQRDSAMYRCASSLPSNLSGSRDTQYFGPGTRLTVL.